Here is one T cell receptor beta chain with its context. What it binds is not known. The unexposed donors gave CD4+ T cells in about 2010-2019, prior to COVID-19. The cells were cultured for about ten days before CD4+ T cells were isolated. Assay: immunoSEQ multiplex PCR; the TCRdb copy retains only in-frame clones and omits some. Of approximately 30,000 clones in the sample, 74% were seen once. This specimen comes from a study of CD4 T cells in relation to SARS-CoV-2 and coronaviruses. On the study more broadly: PBMCs were cultured with antigen for 10 days before TCR beta sequencing. Negative control cultures got HIV-1 Nef peptides or no peptide.

V was pared by 3 bases and J by 3 bases, with 11 bases between. The CDR3 covers 15 residues. Germline V gene sequence: CDR1 LNHDA, CDR2 SQIVND (reference sequence). The chain recombines TRBV19 with TRBJ2-2; weak D call: TRBD1 (6 bases). The sequence derives from a human donor in good health. The source material was CD4+ T cells from PBMCs, cultured in vitro. CDR3 protein: CASSIRGRDTGELFF. The CDR3 region has the DNA TGTGCCAGTAGTATCAGGGGACGGGACACCGGGGAGCTGTTTTTT.